The 20 T cell receptor beta chains below all came from one sample that was sequenced in a study of T cell responses to AZD1222 COVID-19 vaccine. This table comes from immunoSEQ multiplex PCR, and its TCRdb copy is limited to in-frame clones, with some not included. The data show over 100,000 clones, with 75% to 85% seen just once and 6.5% to 8.5% held by the top ten. The specimen comprised peripheral blood, sampled 28 days after the second dose of the MenACWY control vaccine. Source of these receptors: an adult who received the MenACWY meningococcal vaccine as a control.

The chain couples TRBV7-9 to TRBJ1-2; 7 bases map to TRBD1. Germline loops: CDR1 SEHNR, CDR2 FQNEAQ (reference sequence). V gave up 4 bases and J gave up 2 bases; unmatched junction bases: 13. This CDR3 region has 17 residues. This CDR3 is CASSSQGTHPGNYGYTF. The CDR3 bases are TGTGCCAGCAGCTCACAGGGGACCCACCCGGGAAACTATGGCTACACCTTC. The full variable domain, in which reference TRBV7-9 and TRBJ1-2 provide the parts outside the CDR3, is DTGVSQNPRHKITKRGQNVTFRCDPISEHNRLYWYRQTLGQGPEFLTYFQNEAQLEKSRLLSDRFSAERPKGSFSTLEIQRTEQGDSAMYLCASSSQGTHPGNYGYTFGSGTRLTVV.

The chain is built from TRBV10-3 and TRBJ1-5; D gene ambiguous. The CDR3 is made up of 13 amino acids. Germline CDR1 reads ENHRY; CDR2 reads SYGVKD. V lost 6 bases and J 2 bases, leaving 8 bases between the germline ends. CDR3 nucleotide sequence: TGTGCCATCAGCGACTTCGGCAATCAGCCCCAGCATTTT. Its protein product is CAISDFGNQPQHF.

J is TRBJ1-2 and V is TRBV7-9; 7 nucleotides agree with TRBD1. The ends lost 5 bases at V and 0 bases at J; junction bases unmatched: 6. The length of the CDR3 is 15 residues. CDR1 SEHNR and CDR2 FQNEAQ come from the germline V gene (reference sequence). The CDR3 sequence: CASSPQGLANYGYTF. CDR3 coding DNA: TGTGCCAGCAGCCCACAGGGGTTAGCTAACTATGGCTACACCTTC.

This chain connects TRBV18 to TRBJ1-2; no definite D call. The CDR3 runs 15 residues. Germline-derived CDR1 and CDR2 are KGHSH and LQKENI. The ends were cut back, 2 bases at V and 4 bases at J, with 14 bases in the middle. The CDR3 DNA sequence: TGTGCCAGCTCACCATCGGCGGACCCCTTCTATGGCTACACCTTC. It codes for CASSPSADPFYGYTF.

V gene TRBV4-1 combines with J gene TRBJ1-2; tentative D call: TRBD1 (5 bases). V shed 1 base and J shed 4 bases, with 10 bases lying between them. Germline values: CDR1 MGHRA, CDR2 YSYEKL. The length of the CDR3 is 14 residues. In DNA form, the CDR3 reads TGCGCCAGCAGCCAAGGCGGGGGGGGCTATGGCTACACCTTC. Protein: CASSQGGGGYGYTF.

The chain links TRBV18 to TRBJ1-2, with 10 bases that match TRBD1. The CDR3 has 17 amino acids. Germline assignment: CDR1 KGHSH and CDR2 LQKENI. V trimming: 0 bases; J trimming: 3 bases; junction bases outside the gene matches: 7. The CDR3 here is CASSPPLGQGLDYGYTF. The CDR3 DNA is TGTGCCAGCTCACCACCACTGGGACAGGGGCTCGACTATGGCTACACCTTC.

This clone came up once. The chain uses TRBV2 and TRBJ2-2; D is unclear. The germline gives CDR1 SNHLY, CDR2 FYNNEI. V gave up 6 bases and J gave up 5 bases, with 4 bases separating them. This CDR3 is 11 amino acids long. CDR3 coding DNA: TGTGCCAGCAGACGGACCGGGGAGCTGTTTTTT. This translates into CASRRTGELFF.

V usage is TRBV5-5 and J usage is TRBJ1-1; D not certain. Trimming left V 6 bases short and J 3 bases short, with 24 bases between. The CDR3 has 17 residues. Germline V gene data show CDR1 as SGHKS and CDR2 as YYEKEE (reference sequence). CDR3 sequence reads: CASTKEALSSWDTEAFF. The CDR3 DNA sequence: TGTGCCAGCACAAAAGAGGCGCTCTCGTCCTGGGACACTGAAGCTTTCTTT.

The chain employs TRBV28 and TRBJ1-5, with 8 bases matching TRBD1. V lost 5 bases, J lost 7 bases, and 7 bases stayed unmatched. This CDR3 has 14 residues. Germline lookup yields CDR1 MDHEN and CDR2 SYDVKM. In DNA form, the CDR3 reads TGTGCCAGCAGTCCGCGGCAGGGGGCGCAGCCCCAGCATTTT. Translation: CASSPRQGAQPQHF.

The chain carries TRBV5-4 and TRBJ2-5; 11 bases fit TRBD2. The CDR3 is 16 residues long. CDR1 and CDR2 (germline): SGHNT, YYREEE (reference sequence). Germline trimming cut 6 bases from V and 4 bases from J; bases unmatched to any gene: 11. The CDR3 nucleotides are TGTGCCAGCAACCTACTCACTAGCGGGAGTGCAGAGACCCAGTACTTC. It specifies CASNLLTSGSAETQYF.

The V gene is TRBV4-2, the J gene TRBJ2-7; D is undetermined. Trimming pared 0 bases from V and 2 bases from J, leaving 5 bases between. In germline, CDR1 is LGHNA, CDR2 YNFKEQ. The CDR3 is 13 amino acids. This chain's CDR3 is CASSQDGTYEQYV. CDR3 in DNA: TGTGCCAGCAGCCAAGATGGTACCTACGAGCAGTACGTC.

The CDR3 DNA reads TGCGCCAGCAGCCGGATAATTGGAGTAGGGAGAGGCTACACCTTC. This encodes CASSRIIGVGRGYTF. J is TRBJ1-2 and V is TRBV5-1; D call uncertain. The germline V and J ends were trimmed by 4 bases and 8 bases, with 21 bases remaining between them. CDR3 size: 15 residues. Germline V gene lookup returns CDR1 SGHRS and CDR2 YFSETQ.

This clone was counted only a few times. The chain has TRBV19 and TRBJ1-1; D remains unclear. V was trimmed by 5 bases and J by 0 bases, leaving 7 bases between them. Germline CDR1 and CDR2: LNHDA and SQIVND (reference sequence). This CDR3 contains 13 residues. The DNA of the CDR3 is TGTGCCAGTAGTGTGCAGATGAACACTGAAGCTTTCTTT. It yields the protein CASSVQMNTEAFF. Filled out from reference TRBV19 and TRBJ1-1, the complete variable domain reads DGGITQSPKYLFRKEGQNVTLSCEQNLNHDAMYWYRQDPGQGLRLIYYSQIVNDFQKGDIAEGYSVSREKKESFPLTVTSAQKNPTAFYLCASSVQMNTEAFFGQGTRLTVV.

This chain joins TRBV9 and TRBJ1-1; D remains ambiguous. V was clipped by 0 bases and J by 0 bases, with 15 bases between them. CDR1 and CDR2 (germline): SGDLS, YYNGEE. The CDR3 covers 17 residues. The CDR3 region is CASSVVQAPQMNTEAFF. The CDR3 DNA sequence: TGTGCCAGCAGCGTAGTCCAGGCCCCTCAGATGAACACTGAAGCTTTCTTT. The variable domain in full, with the rest retrieved from reference TRBV9 and TRBJ1-1, is DSGVTQTPKHLITATGQRVTLRCSPRSGDLSVYWYQQSLDQGLQFLIQYYNGEERAKGNILERFSAQQFPDLHSELNLSSLELGDSALYFCASSVVQAPQMNTEAFFGQGTRLTVV.

The chain is built from TRBV9 and TRBJ1-3; the D gene is possibly TRBD1 (5 bases). The CDR3 loop spans 15 amino acids. Germline assignment: CDR1 SGDLS and CDR2 YYNGEE. The ends were cut back, 3 bases at V and 0 bases at J, with 10 bases in the middle. The CDR3 loop is CASSGGGYSGNTIYF. CDR3 nucleotides: TGTGCCAGCAGCGGTGGGGGGTACTCTGGAAACACCATATATTTT. Full variable domain (outside the CDR3, taken from reference TRBV9 and TRBJ1-3): DSGVTQTPKHLITATGQRVTLRCSPRSGDLSVYWYQQSLDQGLQFLIQYYNGEERAKGNILERFSAQQFPDLHSELNLSSLELGDSALYFCASSGGGYSGNTIYFGEGSWLTVV.

This sequence joins TRBV2 and TRBJ1-1; TRBD1 matches 8 bases. The CDR3 extends over 13 amino acids. With 9 bases clipped from V and 4 bases from J, the junction kept 7 bases outside the gene matches. Germline CDR1 is SNHLY and CDR2 is FYNNEI. The DNA of the CDR3 is TGTGCCAGGCAGGGGGCGCCGAGCACTGAAGCTTTCTTT. This encodes CARQGAPSTEAFF.

The rearrangement uses TRBV28 and TRBJ1-5, with 9 bases fitting TRBD1. After removal of 5 bases from V and 1 base from J, the junction contained 6 bases not matched to a gene. The CDR3 is made up of 16 amino acids. Per germline, CDR1 MDHEN and CDR2 SYDVKM. CDR3 sequence: CASSPFGQGSNQPQHF. For the CDR3, the DNA is TGTGCCAGCAGTCCCTTCGGACAGGGGAGCAATCAGCCCCAGCATTTT. Drawing the rest from reference TRBV28 and TRBJ1-5, the complete variable domain is DVKVTQSSRYLVKRTGEKVFLECVQDMDHENMFWYRQDPGLGLRLIYFSYDVKMKEKGDIPEGYSVSREKKERFSLILESASTNQTSMYLCASSPFGQGSNQPQHFGDGTRLSIL.

The chain couples TRBV12-5 to TRBJ1-5, with 8 bases that match TRBD1. Germline CDR1 reads LGHNT; CDR2 reads FRNRAP. V was pared by 1 base and J by 3 bases, with 11 bases of the junction left unmatched. The CDR3 consists of 18 residues. The CDR3 sequence is CASGLARGGQGSNQPQHF. The DNA of the CDR3 is TGTGCTAGTGGTTTGGCCCGGGGCGGACAGGGCTCCAATCAGCCCCAGCATTTT.

The sample holds one count of this clone. V and J are TRBV5-1 and TRBJ2-1, with TRBD2 matching 10 bases. Germline V CDR1 and CDR2: SGHRS, YFSETQ. This CDR3 comprises 14 residues. Trimming cost V 6 bases and J 7 bases; bases outside gene matches: 7. This CDR3 is CASTPLAGVNEQFF. As DNA, the CDR3 is TGCGCCAGCACCCCTCTAGCGGGGGTAAATGAGCAGTTCTTC.

This clone was found a few times. The J gene is TRBJ2-1, the V gene TRBV2; 8 bases fit TRBD1. The CDR3 is 14 amino acids. The ends lost 8 bases at V and 6 bases at J; junction bases unmatched: 9. CDR1 is SNHLY, CDR2 FYNNEI, per germline. In nucleotides, the CDR3 is TGTGCCAGCTTACGACAGGGGTACGTCAATGAGCAGTTCTTC. Its translation is CASLRQGYVNEQFF.